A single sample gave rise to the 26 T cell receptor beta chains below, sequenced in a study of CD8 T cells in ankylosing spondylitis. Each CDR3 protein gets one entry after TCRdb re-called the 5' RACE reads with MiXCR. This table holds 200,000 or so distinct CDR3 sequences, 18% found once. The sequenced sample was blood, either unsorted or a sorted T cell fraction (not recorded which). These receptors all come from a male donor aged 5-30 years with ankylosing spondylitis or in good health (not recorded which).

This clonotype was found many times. CDR3 coding DNA: TGTGCCAGCAGCTGGGGCCCGGGAGAGACCCAGTACTTC. This gives the protein CASSWGPGETQYF. The chain has TRBV11-2 and TRBJ2-5; a possible D gene is TRBD1 (5 bases). V lost 4 bases, J lost 4 bases, and 10 bases lay in between. This CDR3 has 13 amino acids. From germline, CDR1 is SGHAT and CDR2 FQNNGV.

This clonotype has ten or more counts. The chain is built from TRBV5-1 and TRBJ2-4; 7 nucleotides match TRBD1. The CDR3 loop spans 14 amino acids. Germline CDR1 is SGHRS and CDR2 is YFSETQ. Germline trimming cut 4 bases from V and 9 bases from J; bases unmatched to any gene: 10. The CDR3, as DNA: TGCGCCAGCAGCCCGGGACAGCCGGGAAGCATTCAGTACTTC. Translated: CASSPGQPGSIQYF. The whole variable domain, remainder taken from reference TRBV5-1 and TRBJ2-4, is KAGVTQTPRYLIKTRGQQVTLSCSPISGHRSVSWYQQTPGQGLQFLFEYFSETQRNKGNFPGRFSGRQFSNSRSEMNVSTLELGDSALYLCASSPGQPGSIQYFGAGTRLSVL.

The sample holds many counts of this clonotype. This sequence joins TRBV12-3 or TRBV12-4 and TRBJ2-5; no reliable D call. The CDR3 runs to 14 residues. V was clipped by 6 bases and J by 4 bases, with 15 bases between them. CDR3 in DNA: TGTGCCAGCAGAAAAAAGGCCCTACGAGAGACCCAGTACTTC. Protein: CASRKKALRETQYF.

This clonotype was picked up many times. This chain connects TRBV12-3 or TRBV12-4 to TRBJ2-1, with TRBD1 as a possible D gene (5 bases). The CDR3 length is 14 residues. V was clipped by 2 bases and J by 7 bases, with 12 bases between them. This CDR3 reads CASSLSQGGNEQFF. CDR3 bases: TGTGCCAGCAGTTTAAGTCAGGGCGGAAATGAGCAGTTCTTC.

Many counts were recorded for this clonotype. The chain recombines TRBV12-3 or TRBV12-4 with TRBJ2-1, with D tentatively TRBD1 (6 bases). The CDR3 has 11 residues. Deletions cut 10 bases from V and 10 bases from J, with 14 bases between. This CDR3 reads CAILTGLEQFF. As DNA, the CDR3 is TGTGCCATCTTGACAGGATTGGAGCAGTTCTTC.

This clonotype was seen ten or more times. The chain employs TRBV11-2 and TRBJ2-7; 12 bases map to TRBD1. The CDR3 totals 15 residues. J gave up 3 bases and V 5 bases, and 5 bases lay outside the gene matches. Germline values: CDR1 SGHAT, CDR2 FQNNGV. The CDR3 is CASSAGTGGIYEQYF. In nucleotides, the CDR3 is TGTGCCAGCAGCGCCGGGACAGGGGGCATCTACGAGCAGTACTTC.

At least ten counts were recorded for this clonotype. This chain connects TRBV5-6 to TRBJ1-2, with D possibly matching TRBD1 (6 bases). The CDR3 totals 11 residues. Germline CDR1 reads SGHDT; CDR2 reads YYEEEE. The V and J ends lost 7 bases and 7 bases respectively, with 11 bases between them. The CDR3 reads CASLGAGGYTF. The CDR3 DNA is TGTGCCAGCTTGGGGGCCGGTGGCTACACCTTC.

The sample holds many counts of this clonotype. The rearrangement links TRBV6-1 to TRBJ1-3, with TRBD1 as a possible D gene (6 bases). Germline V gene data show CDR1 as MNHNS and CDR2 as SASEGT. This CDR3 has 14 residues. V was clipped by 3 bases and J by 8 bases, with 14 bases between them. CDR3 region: CASSEAGAWDTIYF. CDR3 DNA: TGTGCCAGCAGTGAGGCGGGGGCTTGGGACACCATATATTTT.

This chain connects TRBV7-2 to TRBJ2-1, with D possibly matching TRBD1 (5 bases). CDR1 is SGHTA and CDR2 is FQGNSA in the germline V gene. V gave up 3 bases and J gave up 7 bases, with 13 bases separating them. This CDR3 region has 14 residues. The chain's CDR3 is CASSLGPAGNEQFF. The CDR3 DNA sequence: TGTGCCAGCAGCTTGGGGCCAGCTGGAAATGAGCAGTTCTTC.

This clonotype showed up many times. In DNA, the CDR3 is TGTGCCAGCTCACCACGACAGGGGATAGATGAAAAACTGTTTTTT. It specifies CASSPRQGIDEKLFF. The chain joins TRBV18 to TRBJ1-4; 8 positions agree with TRBD1. The CDR3 runs 15 residues. Germline CDR1 reads KGHSH; CDR2 reads LQKENI. V trimming: 1 base; J trimming: 6 bases; junction bases outside the gene matches: 4.

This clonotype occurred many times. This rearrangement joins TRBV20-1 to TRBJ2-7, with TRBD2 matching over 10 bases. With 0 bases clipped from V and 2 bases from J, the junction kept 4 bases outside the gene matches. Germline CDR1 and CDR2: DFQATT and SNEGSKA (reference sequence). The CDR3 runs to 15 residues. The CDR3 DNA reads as TGCAGTGCTAGAGAGTCTAGCGGGAGTACCTACGAGCAGTACTTC. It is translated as CSARESSGSTYEQYF.

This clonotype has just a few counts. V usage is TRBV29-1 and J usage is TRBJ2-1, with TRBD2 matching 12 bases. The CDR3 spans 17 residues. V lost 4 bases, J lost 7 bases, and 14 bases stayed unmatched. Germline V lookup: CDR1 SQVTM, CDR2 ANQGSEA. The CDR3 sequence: CSVGNLLTSGSTNEQFF. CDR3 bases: TGCAGCGTTGGTAACTTACTGACTAGCGGGAGTACGAATGAGCAGTTCTTC.

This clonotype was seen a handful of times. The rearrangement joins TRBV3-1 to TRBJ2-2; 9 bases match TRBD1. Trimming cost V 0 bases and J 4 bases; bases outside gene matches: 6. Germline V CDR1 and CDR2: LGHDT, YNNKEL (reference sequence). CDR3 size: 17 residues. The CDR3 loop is CASSQDTGTGPTGELFF. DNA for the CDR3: TGTGCCAGCAGCCAAGACACCGGGACAGGGCCCACCGGGGAGCTGTTTTTT.

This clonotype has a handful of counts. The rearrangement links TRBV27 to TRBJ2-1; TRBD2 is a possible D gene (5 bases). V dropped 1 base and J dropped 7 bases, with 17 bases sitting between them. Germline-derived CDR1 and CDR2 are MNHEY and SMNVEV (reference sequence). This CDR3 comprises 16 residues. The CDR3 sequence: CASSLYRLTRGNEQFF. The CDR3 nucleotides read TGTGCCAGCAGTTTATACAGACTAACAAGAGGGAATGAGCAGTTCTTC.

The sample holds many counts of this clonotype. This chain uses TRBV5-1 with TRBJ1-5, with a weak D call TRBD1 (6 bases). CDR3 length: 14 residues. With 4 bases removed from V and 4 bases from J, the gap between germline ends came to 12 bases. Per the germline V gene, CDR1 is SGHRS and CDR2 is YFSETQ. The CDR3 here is CASSEDSRNQPQHF. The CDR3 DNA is TGCGCCAGCAGCGAGGACAGTCGAAATCAGCCCCAGCATTTT.

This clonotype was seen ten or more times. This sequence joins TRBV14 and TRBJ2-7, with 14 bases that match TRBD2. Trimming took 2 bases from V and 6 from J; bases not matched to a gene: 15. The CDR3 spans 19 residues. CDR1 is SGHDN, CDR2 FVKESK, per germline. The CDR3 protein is CASSQNPGTSGSWSSEQYF. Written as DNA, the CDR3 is TGTGCCAGCAGCCAAAATCCCGGGACTAGCGGGAGCTGGTCGTCCGAGCAGTACTTC.

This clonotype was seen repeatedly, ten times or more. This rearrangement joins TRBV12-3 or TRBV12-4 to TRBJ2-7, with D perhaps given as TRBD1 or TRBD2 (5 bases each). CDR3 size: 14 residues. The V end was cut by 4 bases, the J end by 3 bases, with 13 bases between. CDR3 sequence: CASSSSGTGYEQYF. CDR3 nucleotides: TGTGCCAGCAGTTCCTCCGGGACCGGCTACGAGCAGTACTTC.

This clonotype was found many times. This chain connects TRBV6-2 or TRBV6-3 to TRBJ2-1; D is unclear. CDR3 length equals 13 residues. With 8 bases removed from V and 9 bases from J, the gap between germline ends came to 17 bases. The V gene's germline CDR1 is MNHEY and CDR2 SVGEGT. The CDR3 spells CASALGQLGEQFF. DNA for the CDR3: TGTGCCAGCGCTTTGGGTCAATTGGGTGAGCAGTTCTTC.

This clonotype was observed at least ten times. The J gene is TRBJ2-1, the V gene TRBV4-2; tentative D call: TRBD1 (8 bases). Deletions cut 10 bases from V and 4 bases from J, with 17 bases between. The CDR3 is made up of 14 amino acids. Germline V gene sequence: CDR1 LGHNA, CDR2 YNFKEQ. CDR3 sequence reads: CATGGTGIYNEQFF. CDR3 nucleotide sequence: TGTGCCACCGGGGGGACAGGAATTTACAATGAGCAGTTCTTC.

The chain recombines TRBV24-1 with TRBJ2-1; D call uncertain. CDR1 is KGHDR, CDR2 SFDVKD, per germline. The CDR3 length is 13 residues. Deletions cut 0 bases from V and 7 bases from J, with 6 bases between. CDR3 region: CATSDLERNEQFF. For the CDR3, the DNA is TGTGCCACCAGTGATTTGGAGCGTAATGAGCAGTTCTTC.

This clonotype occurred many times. The DNA for the CDR3 is TGTGCCAGCAGCCTGCGAGCGGGAAGGTACGAGCAGTACTTC. Encoded protein: CASSLRAGRYEQYF. V and J are TRBV14 and TRBJ2-7, with 7 nucleotides matching TRBD2. Germline V gene lookup returns CDR1 SGHDN and CDR2 FVKESK. CDR3 size: 14 residues. J gave up 4 bases and V 4 bases, and 7 bases lay outside the gene matches.

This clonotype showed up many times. The CDR3 sequence: CASSLLGTQYF. DNA for the CDR3: TGTGCCAGCAGTTTATTAGGGACCCAGTACTTC. This chain uses TRBV12-3 or TRBV12-4 with TRBJ2-5; D not certain. The V and J ends lost 2 bases and 7 bases respectively, with 5 bases between them. The CDR3 is 11 residues long.

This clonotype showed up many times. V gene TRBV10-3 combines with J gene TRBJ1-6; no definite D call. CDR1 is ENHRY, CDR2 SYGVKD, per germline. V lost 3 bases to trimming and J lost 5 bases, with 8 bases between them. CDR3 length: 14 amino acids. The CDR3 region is CAISEGQDNSPLHF. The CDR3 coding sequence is TGTGCCATCAGTGAAGGGCAGGATAATTCACCCCTCCACTTT.

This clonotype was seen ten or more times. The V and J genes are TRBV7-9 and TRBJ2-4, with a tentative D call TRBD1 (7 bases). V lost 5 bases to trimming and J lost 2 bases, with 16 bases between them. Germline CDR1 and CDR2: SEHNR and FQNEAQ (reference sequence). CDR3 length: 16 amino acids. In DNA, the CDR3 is TGTGCCAGCAGCAAGACAGGGACTGATACCAAAAACATTCAGTACTTC. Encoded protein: CASSKTGTDTKNIQYF.

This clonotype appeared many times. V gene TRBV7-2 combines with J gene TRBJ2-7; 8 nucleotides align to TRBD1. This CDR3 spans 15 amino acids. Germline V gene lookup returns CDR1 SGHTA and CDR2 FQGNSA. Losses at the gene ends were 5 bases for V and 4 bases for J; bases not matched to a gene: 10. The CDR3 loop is CASSVGDRTMYEQYF. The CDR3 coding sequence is TGTGCCAGCAGCGTAGGGGACAGGACCATGTACGAGCAGTACTTC. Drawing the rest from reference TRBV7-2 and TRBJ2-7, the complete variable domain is GAGVSQSPSNKVTEKGKDVELRCDPISGHTALYWYRQSLGQGLEFLIYFQGNSAPDKSGLPSDRFSAERTGGSVSTLTIQRTQQEDSAVYLCASSVGDRTMYEQYFGPGTRLTVT.

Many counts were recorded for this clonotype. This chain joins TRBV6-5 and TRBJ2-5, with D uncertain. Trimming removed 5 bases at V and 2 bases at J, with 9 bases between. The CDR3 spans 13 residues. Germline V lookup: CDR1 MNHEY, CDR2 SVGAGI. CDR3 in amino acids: CASSRTDQETQYF. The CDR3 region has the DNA TGTGCCAGCAGTCGGACGGATCAAGAGACCCAGTACTTC.